This is a list of T cell receptor beta chains from one sample in a study of T cell repertoires in cytomegalovirus infection. Their antigens remain unidentified. TCRdb fed the reads into MiXCR, producing one record per CDR3 protein. Among approximately 770,000 distinct CDR3 sequences listed, just under 30% were seen once. Sequenced here: cultured CD8+ T cells from PBMCs, sampled from culture after CMV antigen stimulation. Every receptor here comes from a human donor in good health (CMV status not recorded). Some clones in this sample may be carry-over from other donors' samples. CDR3s include the opening cysteine and the closing phenylalanine or tryptophan. D genes are given only for firm matches. Clone size appears in some rows only: once, few, many, or a class for an expanded clone.

J	D	V	size	CDR3	DNA
TRBJ2-3	.	TRBV5-1	few	CASSLAGNTRTDTQYF	TGCGCCAGCAGCTTGGCCGGGAACACACGCACAGATACGCAGTATTTT
TRBJ1-5	.	TRBV4-2	.	CASSPSVGSSQPQHF	TGTGCCAGCAGCCCCTCTGTGGGGTCGAGTCAGCCCCAGCATTTT
TRBJ2-3	TRBD2	TRBV24-1	few	CATSDLSGGDTQYF	TGTGCCACCAGTGATTTGAGCGGGGGAGATACGCAGTATTTT
TRBJ2-2	TRBD1	TRBV7-8	many	CASTGTGGAGELFF	TGTGCCAGCACCGGGACAGGGGGCGCCGGGGAGCTGTTTTTT
TRBJ1-5	TRBD1	TRBV12-3/TRBV12-4	.	CASSPKTGTQPQHF	TGTGCCAGCAGTCCTAAGACAGGGACGCAGCCCCAGCATTTT
TRBJ1-1	TRBD1	TRBV7-9	.	CASSQRQGARTEAFF	TGTGCCAGCAGCCAACGACAGGGGGCGCGGACTGAAGCTTTCTTT
TRBJ1-5	TRBD1	TRBV2	.	CASKGRGLGQPQHF	TGTGCCAGCAAGGGCAGGGGGTTAGGTCAGCCCCAGCATTTT
TRBJ2-1	TRBD2	TRBV6-8	once	CASSPSGVFYNEQFF	TGTGCCAGCAGCCCCAGCGGGGTTTTCTACAATGAGCAGTTCTTC
TRBJ2-1	.	TRBV19	few	CASSIVPTSYNEQFF	TGTGCCAGTAGTATAGTACCAACCTCCTACAATGAGCAGTTCTTC
TRBJ2-5	TRBD2	TRBV7-6	few	CASSLDGSPGGTQYF	TGTGCCAGCAGCTTAGACGGCAGTCCGGGGGGGACCCAGTACTTC
TRBJ2-3	.	TRBV6-7	few	CASSYVSGNTDTQYF	TGTGCCAGCAGTTACGTCTCGGGGAACACAGATACGCAGTATTTT
TRBJ2-1	.	TRBV2	.	CASPQFPGRGSYNEQFF	TGTGCCAGCCCCCAGTTCCCCGGGCGGGGATCCTACAATGAGCAGTTCTTC
TRBJ2-2	TRBD2	TRBV6-8	few	CASTPRGDTGELFF	TGTGCCAGCACTCCCCGGGGGGACACCGGGGAGCTGTTTTTT
TRBJ1-1	.	TRBV19	.	CASSMRVQRNTEAFF	TGTGCTAGTAGCATGAGGGTACAGAGGAACACTGAAGCTTTCTTT
TRBJ2-7	.	TRBV6-5	.	CASSDGTIVLSREQYF	TGTGCCAGCAGTGACGGAACAATAGTACTATCCCGCGAGCAGTACTTC
TRBJ2-1	.	TRBV6-6	.	CASRTPEPYNEQFF	TGTGCCAGCAGGACCCCGGAGCCCTACAATGAGCAGTTCTTC
TRBJ2-7	TRBD1	TRBV20-1	.	CSASGQGAPDYEQYF	TGCAGTGCTAGTGGACAGGGGGCTCCCGACTACGAGCAGTACTTC
TRBJ1-3	.	TRBV7-2	few	CASSLSSPGNTIYF	TGTGCCAGCAGCTTAAGCAGCCCTGGAAACACCATATATTTT
TRBJ2-4	TRBD2	TRBV19	.	CASSLTSGGRRNIQYF	TGTGCCAGTAGTCTTACTAGCGGGGGGAGGAGAAACATTCAGTACTTC
TRBJ2-2	.	TRBV4-2	few	CASSLTTGSLTGELFF	TGTGCCAGCAGCCTGACCACAGGGTCACTAACCGGGGAGCTGTTTTTT
TRBJ2-1	TRBD2	TRBV4-3	.	CASSQERGGNNEQFF	TGCGCCAGCAGCCAAGAGCGGGGGGGCAACAATGAGCAGTTCTTC
TRBJ2-2	.	TRBV4-3	.	CASSPDAGRERNNGELFF	TGCGCCAGCAGCCCCGATGCGGGAAGGGAGAGGAACAACGGGGAGCTGTTTTTT
TRBJ2-4	.	TRBV10-3	few	CAISENDSSLAKNIQYF	TGTGCCATCAGTGAGAACGACAGTTCCCTAGCCAAAAACATTCAGTACTTC
TRBJ2-7	.	TRBV14	.	CASSTFGGNYEQYF	TGTGCCAGCAGCACCTTTGGGGGGAACTACGAGCAGTACTTC
TRBJ1-2	.	TRBV12-3/TRBV12-4	many	CASSTSANYGYTF	TGTGCCAGCTCAACCTCGGCTAACTATGGCTACACCTTC
TRBJ2-1	TRBD2	TRBV19	few	CASSPSGGDTAYNEQFF	TGTGCCAGTAGTCCATCCGGGGGGGATACGGCTTACAATGAGCAGTTCTTC
TRBJ1-5	.	TRBV6-2/TRBV6-3	.	CASTLGAGQPQHF	TGTGCCAGCACACTGGGGGCCGGTCAGCCCCAGCATTTT
TRBJ1-2	.	TRBV7-6	.	CASSLEAEQNYGYTF	TGTGCCAGCAGCTTAGAGGCAGAACAGAACTATGGCTACACCTTC
TRBJ2-1	.	TRBV7-9	few	CASSGVEGGPLIEQFF	TGTGCCAGCAGCGGGGTGGAGGGGGGGCCTTTAATTGAGCAGTTCTTC
TRBJ2-1	TRBD1	TRBV11-2	few	CASSFGQVGYGEQFF	TGTGCCAGCAGCTTCGGACAGGTTGGGTATGGCGAGCAGTTCTTC
TRBJ2-5	TRBD1	TRBV12-5	many	CASGLWTGSGETQYF	TGTGCTAGTGGTTTGTGGACAGGCTCCGGGGAGACCCAGTACTTC
TRBJ1-1	.	TRBV27	.	CASSLLRDSETEAFF	TGTGCCAGCAGTCTACTCAGGGATTCTGAAACTGAAGCTTTCTTT
TRBJ1-1	.	TRBV7-9	few	CASSPPLQGGLGAEAFF	TGTGCCAGCAGCCCGCCGTTGCAGGGTGGGCTTGGGGCTGAAGCTTTCTTT
TRBJ2-1	TRBD1	TRBV7-9	.	CASSSGQKEQFF	TGTGCCAGCAGCTCGGGACAGAAGGAGCAGTTCTTC
TRBJ1-1	.	TRBV20-1	.	CSGPAPNTEAFF	TGCAGTGGGCCGGCGCCGAACACTGAAGCTTTCTTT
TRBJ2-7	.	TRBV12-3/TRBV12-4	few	CASSLVGLEQYF	TGTGCCAGCAGTTTGGTTGGGCTCGAGCAGTACTTC
TRBJ1-1	TRBD1	TRBV10-3	.	CAIRARGPMNTEAFF	TGTGCCATCAGGGCCAGGGGGCCAATGAACACTGAAGCTTTCTTT
TRBJ2-5	.	TRBV2	few	CASSEGVETQYF	TGTGCCAGCAGTGAAGGAGTGGAGACCCAGTACTTC
TRBJ2-3	.	TRBV14	.	CASSLLPGKQRTDTQYF	TGTGCCAGCAGCCTCCTGCCGGGGAAGCAACGCACAGATACGCAGTATTTT
TRBJ2-3	.	TRBV24-1	.	CATSELDTQYF	TGTGCCACCAGTGAACTAGATACGCAGTATTTT
TRBJ1-1	TRBD1	TRBV19	.	CASRRRQGALGTEAFF	TGTGCCAGTAGACGTCGACAGGGGGCTTTAGGCACTGAAGCTTTCTTT
TRBJ2-3	TRBD2	TRBV28	many	CATHEAGAGGDTQYF	TGTGCCACTCACGAGGCGGGGGCGGGGGGTGATACGCAGTATTTT
TRBJ2-2	TRBD1	TRBV7-6	few	CASSMTGSGELFF	TGTGCCAGCAGCATGACAGGGTCCGGGGAGCTGTTTTTT
TRBJ1-1	.	TRBV6-5	.	CASSYGRRTEAFF	TGTGCCAGCAGTTACGGCAGGAGAACTGAAGCTTTCTTT
TRBJ2-3	.	TRBV9	.	CASSRGFSTDTQYF	TGTGCCAGCAGCCGCGGGTTTAGCACAGATACGCAGTATTTT
TRBJ2-1	.	TRBV7-6	.	CASSLSRTSYNEQFF	TGTGCCAGCAGCTTATCCAGGACTTCCTACAATGAGCAGTTCTTC
TRBJ1-2	TRBD1	TRBV4-1	.	CASSPVGTVYGYTF	TGCGCCAGCAGCCCAGTAGGGACAGTCTATGGCTACACCTTC
TRBJ2-1	TRBD2	TRBV7-7	few	CASSIAGGVEQFF	TGTGCTAGCAGCATTGCTGGGGGGGTGGAGCAGTTCTTC
TRBJ2-3	.	TRBV2	many	CASSERTGSSDTQYF	TGTGCCAGCAGTGAGCGGACGGGGAGCTCAGATACGCAGTATTTT
TRBJ1-6	.	TRBV5-8	few	CASSLAGRQSYYNSPLHF	TGTGCCAGCAGCTTGGCTGGACGGCAAAGCTACTATAATTCACCCCTCCACTTT